A single sample is the source of the 5 T cell receptor beta chains below, sequenced in a study of blood T cells in healthy people across ages. Sample-barcoded 5' priming and a J-beta primer mix drove a second PCR of 7 to 11 cycles. TCRdb used MiXCR to reprocess the 5' RACE reads, holding one entry per CDR3 protein. The sample lists some 1.1 million distinct CDR3 sequences, more than 30% occurring once. Source material: blood. These receptors all come from a man between 18 and 29 years old in good health.

In this sample, this clonotype turned up once. The DNA for the CDR3 is TGCAGCGTTGAAGACCGGGACAGGGATAGCGAGCAGTACTTC. The encoded protein is CSVEDRDRDSEQYF. V is TRBV29-1 and J is TRBJ2-4; 9 bases are shared with TRBD1. The J call is doubtful: the DNA matches TRBJ2-7 better. Germline V CDR1 and CDR2: SQVTM, ANQGSEA. There are 14 residues in the CDR3.

This chain connects TRBV6-6 to TRBJ1-1; D is possibly TRBD1 (6 bases). The V gene lost 2 bases and the J gene lost 4 bases, with 20 bases spanning the gap. The CDR3 spans 17 residues. Germline-derived CDR1 and CDR2 are MNHNY and SVGAGI (reference sequence). The chain's CDR3 is CASSYLTGGQGSTEAFF. The CDR3 DNA reads as TGTGCCAGCAGTTACCTTACCGGGGGGCAGGGGAGCACTGAAGCTTTCTTT.

The rearrangement uses TRBV6-5 and TRBJ2-1; TRBD1 is a possible D gene (6 bases). The tail of the sequence fits TRBJ2-7 better, so the J call may be wrong. This CDR3 comprises 19 residues. Germline V lookup: CDR1 MNHEY, CDR2 SVGAGI. The CDR3 region is CASSYQRQRITGFYNEQYF. The CDR3 nucleotides are TGTGCCAGCAGTTACCAACGCCAACGTATCACAGGGTTCTACAATGAGCAGTACTTC.

This clonotype appeared many times. The rearrangement links TRBV12-3 or TRBV12-4 to TRBJ1-1, with D unresolved. The CDR3 length is 14 residues. Trimming pared 3 bases from V and 5 bases from J, leaving 13 bases between. CDR3 nucleotide sequence: TGTGCCAGCAGTTTTGGCGGGTTTGGGACTGAAGCTTTCTTT. Translating gives CASSFGGFGTEAFF.

This clonotype was seen only a few times. The gene calls are TRBV21-1 and TRBJ2-1; whether TRBD2, the table's D call, matches the DNA was not checked. TRBV21-1 is a recognized pseudogene. This CDR3 is built from 16 residues. The CDR3: CASRKLAGGLYNEQFF. The CDR3 DNA is TGTGCCAGCAGAAAACTAGCGGGGGGGCTGTACAATGAGCAGTTCTTC.